This T cell receptor (beta chain) was retrieved from a study of T cells in Graves' hyperthyroidism and ophthalmopathy. Overall study findings and caveats: Ophthalmopathy and stable hyperthyroidism were told apart by a 13 V-J model. Most expanded thyroid clonotypes above 0.001 recurred in blood.

Regarding this clonotype: Its specificity is unknown.

Germline CDR1 is SNHLY and CDR2 is FYNNEI. V trimming: 4 bases; J trimming: 5 bases; junction bases outside the gene matches: 9. The CDR3 totals 15 residues. Using RNA transcripts as the source, TCR beta CDR3 regions were amplified. When the TCR CDR3 underwent first-round RT-PCR, the HTBI primer set was used. TCRdb re-called the multiplex PCR reads with MiXCR, one entry per CDR3 protein. The sample shows 450,000 to 700,000 distinct CDR3 sequences, 35% to 55% of them seen only once. Uncontrolled infection, other autoimmune disease, pregnancy and lactation each barred patients from inclusion. The receptor was derived from an adult woman with Graves' disease, either hyperthyroidism or ophthalmopathy (not recorded which). The rearrangement uses TRBV2 and TRBJ2-5; 8 positions match TRBD1. Sequencing was carried out using peripheral blood or thyroid tissue (not recorded which). CDR3 sequence reads: CASSARGQGWETQYF. CDR3 bases: TGTGCCAGCAGTGCCCGCGGACAGGGTTGGGAGACCCAGTACTTC.